The clone carrying this TCR beta chain came up once. These data are taken from a study of blood T cell repertoires in COVID-19. Turning to the study itself: Samples taken during acute and convalescent COVID-19 were collected in the United States, Italy and Spain. Sources were T cells, B-cell-depleted T cells, or PBMCs; the material itself was cDNA or gDNA.

Source study methods: Researchers report that nucleated cell counts were estimated from reference gene primer amplification. Sequencing was performed with immunoSEQ multiplex PCR; in TCRdb, only in-frame clones are kept and a portion is missing. V and J calls and clone size follow that table, whereas D and trimming were derived from the DNA. The repertoire has about 53,000 clones, 70% to 85% of them found once; the top ten carry roughly 13%. The CDR3 has 16 residues. V was pared by 5 bases and J by 6 bases, with 11 bases of the junction left unmatched. Germline loops: CDR1 LGHDT, CDR2 YNNKEL (reference sequence).

Sequencing was carried out using peripheral blood. The source is a human donor in a cohort sampled during active COVID-19. The rearrangement joins TRBV3-1 (or the pseudogene TRBV3-2) to TRBJ1-1; TRBD1 agrees at 11 bases. The CDR3 DNA is TGTGCCAGCAGCGAGTGGACAGGGGGCGCAGTGGCTGAAGCTTTCTTT. The encoded protein is CASSEWTGGAVAEAFF.